The text below deals with one T cell receptor (beta chain). The data were taken from a study of control samples from healthy donors and cancer patients. Repertoires were generated with immunoSEQ multiplex PCR, while TCRdb's copy carries only in-frame clones and drops some. The sample records about 140,000 clones, under 95% being singletons. Germline V gives CDR1 MDHEN, CDR2 SYDVKM. CDR3 length equals 14 residues. The ends were cut back, 2 bases at V and 5 bases at J, with 12 bases in the middle. The V call is TRBV28, the J call TRBJ2-5; D might be TRBD1 (7 bases). The sample consisted of blood. The receptor was isolated from a man between 35 and 55 years old in good health. In nucleotides, the CDR3 is TGTGCCAGCAGTTTACGGGAGACAGGGGAGACCCAGTACTTC. The encoded protein is CASSLRETGETQYF.